The 4 T cell receptor beta chains reported below all come from one sample, sequenced in a study of blood T cell repertoires in COVID-19. Here immunoSEQ multiplex PCR was the method, and the copy in TCRdb shows in-frame clones only, minus some. This sample yields about 120,000 clones, of which 70% to 90% are seen a single time; 0.88% belongs to the top ten. The material sequenced was peripheral blood. Receptors were obtained from a woman aged 45 to 65 with active or convalescent COVID-19.

The rearrangement uses TRBV6-6 and TRBJ2-6; D uncertain. The CDR3 is made up of 15 amino acids. Germline V lookup: CDR1 MNHNY, CDR2 SVGAGI (reference sequence). Trimming stripped 2 bases from V and 1 base from J, with 6 bases between. CDR3 sequence: CASSYVDSGANVLTF. The CDR3 coding sequence is TGTGCCAGCAGTTACGTAGATTCTGGGGCCAACGTCCTGACTTTC.

The chain joins TRBV28 to TRBJ2-3, with TRBD1 identical over 7 bases. V dropped 6 bases and J dropped 3; count of bases not matched to a gene: 9. The CDR3 is 15 residues long. CDR1 is MDHEN, CDR2 SYDVKM, per germline. CDR3 DNA sequence: TGTGCCAGCAGAGAAGGGGGCGCTGGAACAGATACGCAGTATTTT. This gives the protein CASREGGAGTDTQYF.

In nucleotides, the CDR3 is TGCGCCAGCAGCTGGGCAGGGGTGAACGAGCAGTACTTC. Protein: CASSWAGVNEQYF. This chain uses TRBV5-1 with TRBJ2-7, with D perhaps TRBD1 (6 bases). The germline V gene has CDR1 SGHRS and CDR2 YFSETQ. This CDR3 contains 13 residues. V was shortened by 3 bases and J by 5 bases, with 12 bases between the two germline ends.

This clone was seen only once. J is TRBJ2-1 and V is TRBV27; 8 nucleotides match TRBD2. Germline lookup yields CDR1 MNHEY and CDR2 SMNVEV (reference sequence). There are 15 residues in the CDR3. V dropped 10 bases and J dropped 7; count of bases not matched to a gene: 15. Here the CDR3 DNA reads TGTGCCACCATCCCCCGAGCGGGAGTTTTTAATGAGCAGTTCTTC. As protein: CATIPRAGVFNEQFF.